Following are 24 T cell receptor beta chains from one sample sequenced in a study of beta chain features in type 1 diabetes. General study points: Researchers report that Type 1 diabetes patients had moderately but significantly shorter TCRB CDR3s across all four CD4+ subsets.

The authors reverse transcribed all of the isolated RNA, so sequencing captured expressed TCRB transcripts. TCRdb's copy holds only in-frame clones and misses some; the assay was immunoSEQ multiplex PCR. The data show more than 250,000 clones, about 23% seen once. For these TCRs, the target antigens are not known. The material sequenced was naive CD4+ T cells from blood. These receptors originate from a woman aged 30 to 39 with type 1 diabetes.

This clone has just a few counts. The V call is TRBV30, the J call TRBJ1-2; tentatively, D is TRBD1 (5 bases). CDR1 and CDR2 (germline): GTSNPN, SVGIG (reference sequence). The CDR3 has 11 residues. The CDR3: CYAGGNYGYTF. The CDR3 nucleotides read TGTTACGCGGGGGGAAACTATGGCTACACCTTC.

J is TRBJ2-3 and V is TRBV6-5; D is possibly TRBD2 (6 bases). CDR1 is MNHEY, CDR2 SVGAGI, per germline. This CDR3 is built from 15 residues. V lost 8 bases and J 0 bases, leaving 15 bases between the germline ends. The CDR3 DNA sequence: TGTGCCAGCGGGGTGGCTAGCGATAGCACAGATACGCAGTATTTT. Its translation: CASGVASDSTDTQYF.

The chain links TRBV5-1 to TRBJ2-3, with a weak D call TRBD1 (5 bases). The CDR3 has 16 residues. V was shortened by 0 bases and J by 2 bases, with 13 bases between the two germline ends. Germline assignment: CDR1 SGHRS and CDR2 YFSETQ. The CDR3 DNA follows: TGCGCCAGCAGCTTGGTTTCTTCAGGGCTCACAGATACGCAGTATTTT. This translates into CASSLVSSGLTDTQYF.

This clone was found a few times. V gene TRBV7-9 combines with J gene TRBJ2-1, with 9 bases aligning to TRBD2. Germline CDR1 is SEHNR and CDR2 is FQNEAQ (reference sequence). This CDR3 region has 17 residues. V was clipped by 1 base and J by 1 base; unmatched bases: 5. This CDR3 is CASSLEAAGGSYNEQFF. The DNA for the CDR3 is TGTGCCAGCAGCTTAGAGGCGGCGGGAGGGTCCTACAATGAGCAGTTCTTC.

This chain connects TRBV7-3 to TRBJ2-3; a weak D match, TRBD2 (6 bases). V dropped 4 bases and J dropped 1 base, with 15 bases sitting between them. This CDR3 is built from 16 residues. In germline, CDR1 is SGHTA, CDR2 FQGTGA. The CDR3 loop reads CASSSPHGTGTDTQYF. The DNA for the CDR3 is TGTGCCAGCAGCTCCCCGCACGGGACTGGCACAGATACGCAGTATTTT.

Regarding this clone: An end of the junction differs from the germline gene, which may be a read error. V is TRBV5-1 and J is TRBJ2-1; D gene ambiguous. CDR1 is SGHRS and CDR2 is YFSETQ in the germline V gene. This CDR3 is built from 11 residues. CDR3 nucleotide sequence: TGCGCCAGCAGCTCCAACAATGAGCAGTTCTTC. It encodes CASSSNNEQFF.

The V and J genes are TRBV5-6 and TRBJ1-1; no clear D. Trimming removed 4 bases at V and 2 bases at J, with 18 bases between. CDR1 SGHDT and CDR2 YYEEEE come from the germline V gene. The CDR3 has 16 residues. CDR3: CASSIEPRLFNTEAFF. The CDR3, as DNA: TGTGCCAGCAGCATTGAACCCCGACTCTTTAACACTGAAGCTTTCTTT.

This clone was seen a handful of times. The rearrangement uses TRBV30 and TRBJ1-2; D gene unclear. V lost 3 bases and J lost 1, with 18 bases in between. CDR3 length: 16 amino acids. Looked up from germline, CDR1 is GTSNPN and CDR2 is SVGIG (reference sequence). This CDR3 reads CAWRTWRGEFNYGYTF. For the CDR3, the DNA is TGTGCCTGGAGAACGTGGCGAGGAGAGTTTAACTATGGCTACACCTTC.

This clone was counted a single time. V usage is TRBV6-1 and J usage is TRBJ2-7; no clear D gene. Germline V gene lookup returns CDR1 MNHNS and CDR2 SASEGT. Trimming removed 0 bases at V and 4 bases at J, with 10 bases between. The CDR3 totals 14 residues. CDR3 bases: TGTGCCAGCAGTGAAGCCGCTAGAAGGTACGAGCAGTACTTC. Its translation: CASSEAARRYEQYF.

V usage is TRBV12-5 and J usage is TRBJ2-5; the D is unclear. Trimming removed 0 bases at V and 5 bases at J, with 4 bases between. CDR3 size: 12 residues. CDR1 and CDR2 from the germline V gene are LGHNT and FRNRAP. CDR3 sequence: CASGLVRETQYF. The DNA for the CDR3 is TGTGCTAGTGGTTTGGTACGGGAGACCCAGTACTTC.

This clone was seen only a few times. The V and J genes are TRBV29-1 and TRBJ1-4; 9 nucleotides agree with TRBD1. V shed 7 bases, J shed 8 bases, and the junction held 5 bases outside the gene matches. Germline assignment: CDR1 SQVTM and CDR2 ANQGSEA. This CDR3 is 12 amino acids long. The CDR3 spells CSGGTGREKLFF. The CDR3 nucleotides read TGCAGCGGAGGGACAGGGAGGGAAAAACTGTTTTTT. Filled out from reference TRBV29-1 and TRBJ1-4, the complete variable domain reads SAVISQKPSRDICQRGTSLTIQCQVDSQVTMMFWYRQQPGQSLTLIATANQGSEATYESGFVIDKFPISRPNLTFSTLTVSNMSPEDSSIYLCSGGTGREKLFFGSGTQLSVL.

The rearrangement uses TRBV6-5 and TRBJ2-1, with TRBD2 matching over 10 bases. CDR1 and CDR2 (germline): MNHEY, SVGAGI. CDR3 length equals 15 residues. J was trimmed by 6 bases and V by 4 bases; bases with no gene match: 6. In DNA form, the CDR3 reads TGTGCCAGCAGTTTGCTAGCGGGAGCAGGCAATGAGCAGTTCTTC. Amino acids: CASSLLAGAGNEQFF.

This clone came up a few times. The chain uses TRBV30 and TRBJ2-5; no firm D call. Trimming took 2 bases from V and 5 from J, leaving 9 bases between them. Germline lookup yields CDR1 GTSNPN and CDR2 SVGIG (reference sequence). This CDR3 region has 12 residues. Written as DNA, the CDR3 is TGTGCCTGGAGTCGAGCATTCGAGACCCAGTACTTC. Residues: CAWSRAFETQYF.

This clone was recorded a few times. The rearrangement links TRBV27 to TRBJ2-5, with 7 bases matching TRBD2. Germline loops: CDR1 MNHEY, CDR2 SMNVEV (reference sequence). V shed 6 bases, J shed 9 bases, and the junction held 4 bases outside the gene matches. The CDR3 covers 11 residues. In nucleotides, the CDR3 is TGTGCCAGCAGCCGGGGGGATGCCCAGTACTTC. Translation gives CASSRGDAQYF.

The chain combines TRBV2 with TRBJ2-2; TRBD2 aligns across 8 bases. The CDR3 is made up of 15 amino acids. V lost 3 bases to trimming and J lost 4 bases; unmatched junction nucleotides: 4. Germline CDR1 reads SNHLY; CDR2 reads FYNNEI. CDR3 DNA: TGTGCCAGCAGTGAGCCGGGAGGGGTCACCGGGGAGCTGTTTTTT. Its protein is CASSEPGGVTGELFF.

This clone was counted between two and nine times. The chain couples TRBV5-4 to TRBJ1-4; 7 bases align to TRBD1. The CDR3 consists of 14 residues. Unmatched junction bases numbered 5, after V lost 1 base and J lost 8 bases. Germline CDR1 reads SGHNT; CDR2 reads YYREEE (reference sequence). The chain's CDR3 is CASSLWQGGEKLFF. CDR3 sequence (DNA): TGTGCCAGCAGCTTGTGGCAGGGGGGAGAAAAACTGTTTTTT.

The chain uses TRBV28 and TRBJ1-5, with a tentative D call TRBD1 (6 bases). Trimming left V 4 bases short and J 6 bases short, with 16 bases between. Germline V CDR1 and CDR2: MDHEN, SYDVKM. The CDR3 contains 15 residues. As DNA, the CDR3 is TGTGCCAGCAGTTCTCCTCAGGGGTACGGTCAGCCCCAGCATTTT. It translates to CASSSPQGYGQPQHF.

This chain uses TRBV29-1 with TRBJ1-1; D is undetermined. Trimming left V 7 bases short and J 0 bases short, with 12 bases between. The CDR3 covers 13 residues. Per germline, CDR1 SQVTM and CDR2 ANQGSEA. CDR3 sequence reads: CSGRVQLNTEAFF. CDR3 in DNA: TGCAGCGGACGGGTCCAGCTGAACACTGAAGCTTTCTTT.

The chain couples TRBV19 to TRBJ1-5, with 7 bases matching TRBD1. From germline, CDR1 is LNHDA and CDR2 SQIVND (reference sequence). The CDR3 is 14 residues long. Trimming cost V 5 bases and J 3 bases; bases outside gene matches: 4. The DNA of the CDR3 is TGTGCCAGTAGTGCCGGGACAGTCAATCAGCCCCAGCATTTT. As protein: CASSAGTVNQPQHF.

Only a few counts were recorded for this clone. The chain carries TRBV19 and TRBJ1-1; D is unclear. The CDR3 has 14 residues. Germline CDR1 and CDR2: LNHDA and SQIVND (reference sequence). V shed 3 bases and J shed 1 base, with 9 bases lying between them. The CDR3: CASSILSGNTEAFF. CDR3 nucleotides: TGTGCCAGTAGTATTCTGTCCGGGAACACTGAAGCTTTCTTT.

V is TRBV9 and J is TRBJ2-2; 7 bases agree with TRBD1. The J segment lost 6 bases and the V segment lost 2 bases, leaving 4 bases of the junction unmatched. Germline CDR1 reads SGDLS; CDR2 reads YYNGEE. This CDR3 region has 14 residues. The CDR3 nucleotides read TGTGCCAGCAGCGTTACAGGGGACCCCGGGGAGCTGTTTTTT. Protein: CASSVTGDPGELFF.

Regarding this clone: Other DNA sequences in the same sample also yield this CDR3. The gene calls are TRBV9 and TRBJ1-1, with D possibly matching TRBD1 (5 bases). The CDR3 consists of 13 residues. The germline V gene encodes CDR1 SGDLS and CDR2 YYNGEE. Trimming pared 1 base from V and 1 base from J, leaving 5 bases between. CDR3 DNA: TGTGCCAGCAGCGTACAGGGGAACACTGAAGCTTTCTTT. Its translation is CASSVQGNTEAFF. Using reference TRBV9 and TRBJ1-1 for the parts outside the CDR3, the full variable domain is DSGVTQTPKHLITATGQRVTLRCSPRSGDLSVYWYQQSLDQGLQFLIQYYNGEERAKGNILERFSAQQFPDLHSELNLSSLELGDSALYFCASSVQGNTEAFFGQGTRLTVV.

The V call is TRBV18, the J call TRBJ2-7; D call uncertain. This CDR3 is built from 15 residues. The germline CDR1 and CDR2 sequences are KGHSH and LQKENI. With 1 base removed from V and 0 bases from J, the gap between germline ends came to 10 bases. CDR3 coding DNA: TGTGCCAGCTCACCACTACCAGAAAGCTCCTACGAGCAGTACTTC. Its protein is CASSPLPESSYEQYF. The full variable domain, completed using reference TRBV18 and TRBJ2-7, is NAGVMQNPRHLVRRRGQEARLRCSPMKGHSHVYWYRQLPEEGLKFMVYLQKENIIDESGMPKERFSAEFPKEGPSILRIQQVVRGDSAAYFCASSPLPESSYEQYFGPGTRLTVT.

This clone showed up just a few times. The same CDR3 also results from other DNA sequences found in this sample. The chain is built from TRBV30 and TRBJ2-7; no reliable D call. The CDR3 totals 12 residues. The V end was cut by 1 base, the J end by 2 bases, with 6 bases between. The germline V gene encodes CDR1 GTSNPN and CDR2 SVGIG (reference sequence). As DNA, the CDR3 is TGTGCCTGGAGTGGCGGTCCCTACGAGCAGTACTTC. This sequence encodes CAWSGGPYEQYF. Drawing the rest from reference TRBV30 and TRBJ2-7, the complete variable domain is SQTIHQWPATLVQPVGSPLSLECTVEGTSNPNLYWYRQAAGRGLQLLFYSVGIGQISSEVPQNLSASRPQDRQFILSSKKLLLSDSGFYLCAWSGGPYEQYFGPGTRLTVT.